The clone carrying this T cell receptor beta chain was found many times. TCRdb recomputed calls from the 5' RACE reads with MiXCR, one row per CDR3 protein. Of 29,000 or so distinct CDR3 sequences listed, about 5% are singletons. This entry belongs to a study of T cells after yellow fever vaccination. Germline V gives CDR1 SGHNT, CDR2 YYREEE (reference sequence). This CDR3 comprises 17 residues. The V gene end was trimmed by 3 bases and the J gene end by 2 bases; junction bases not matched to a gene: 10. The source is a man between 25 and 39 years old who received the YFV17D yellow fever vaccine. The source was CD8+ T cells sorted from PBMCs, collected 10 days after the yellow fever booster vaccination. This chain links TRBV5-4 with TRBJ1-1, with TRBD1 matching 10 bases. CDR3 coding DNA: TGTGCCAGCAGCTGGCCGGGACAGGGGATGGGAAACACTGAAGCTTTCTTT. Amino acid sequence: CASSWPGQGMGNTEAFF.